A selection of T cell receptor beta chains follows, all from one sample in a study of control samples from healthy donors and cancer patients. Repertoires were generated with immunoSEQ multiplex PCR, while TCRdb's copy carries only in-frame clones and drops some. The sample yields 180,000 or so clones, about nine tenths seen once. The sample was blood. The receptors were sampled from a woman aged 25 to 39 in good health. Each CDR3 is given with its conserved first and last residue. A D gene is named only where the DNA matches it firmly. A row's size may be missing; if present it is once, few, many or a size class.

TGTGCCAGCATCCACTACGAGCAGTACTTC CASIHYEQYF TRBJ2-7 . 10 . TRBV12-3/TRBV12-4
TGTGCCAGCATCACAGGGCGGCGCAATGAGCAGTTCTTC CASITGRRNEQFF TRBJ2-1 . 13 . TRBV6-5
TGTGCCAGTACCCGGGGGGCGGAACAGCCCCAGCATTTT CASTRGAEQPQHF TRBJ1-5 . 13 . TRBV19
TGTGCCAGCAGCTTTGGGGGGGCCACACACACAGATACGCAGTATTTT CASSFGGATHTDTQYF TRBJ2-3 . 16 . TRBV5-6
TGTGCCAGCAGTTTTATGAGGGGGTCTGGCAATCAGCCCCAGCATTTT CASSFMRGSGNQPQHF TRBJ1-5 . 16 . TRBV28
TGTGCCAGCAGCTTAACCGCTGGACTAGCGGGTAGCACAGATACGCAGTATTTT CASSLTAGLAGSTDTQYF TRBJ2-3 . 18 TRBD2 TRBV11-3
TGTGCCATCAGTGTAGAGGGGGGCACAGATACGCAGTATTTT CAISVEGGTDTQYF TRBJ2-3 . 14 . TRBV10-3
TGTGCCAGTAGAAACAGGGGAAATACGCAGTATTTT CASRNRGNTQYF TRBJ2-3 . 12 TRBD1 TRBV19
TGTGCCAGCAGTGTTTCAGGGGAAAAACTGTTTTTT CASSVSGEKLFF TRBJ1-4 . 12 . TRBV25-1
TGTGCCAGCAGCCTTACCCTAAGCGGGCGTGAGCAGTTCTTC CASSLTLSGREQFF TRBJ2-1 . 14 . TRBV7-2
TGCGCCAGCAGCGGGACAGGGGACTATGGCTACACCTTC CASSGTGDYGYTF TRBJ1-2 . 13 TRBD1 TRBV5-1
TGTGCCAGCAGCCAAGTCTGGGGCTCTGGGGCCAACGTCCTGACTTTC CASSQVWGSGANVLTF TRBJ2-6 . 16 . TRBV3-1/TRBV3-2
TGTGCCAGCAGTGACTCGATAGAGGCTGGGGCCAACGTCCTGACTTTC CASSDSIEAGANVLTF TRBJ2-6 . 16 . TRBV6-4
TGTGCCAGCAGAGACAGGGGTACTAATGAAAAACTGTTTTTT CASRDRGTNEKLFF TRBJ1-4 . 14 TRBD1 TRBV2
TGTGCCAGCAGTGCGACAGAAAAACTGTTTTTT CASSATEKLFF TRBJ1-4 . 11 . TRBV6-2/TRBV6-3
TGTGCCAGCAGCCGGACAGGCGCGGATGAGCAGTTCTTC CASSRTGADEQFF TRBJ2-1 once 13 TRBD1 TRBV7-6
TGTGCCAGCAGTTACCAGCGGGGGGTCCACAATGAGCAGTTCTTC CASSYQRGVHNEQFF TRBJ2-1 . 15 TRBD2 TRBV6-8
TGTGCCAGCAGTTACCAAGGTTTCTCTGGGGCCAACGTCCTGACTTTC CASSYQGFSGANVLTF TRBJ2-6 . 16 . TRBV6-5
TGTGCCAGCAGCCCTCGGACAGGGGGCTTTGGCTACACCTTC CASSPRTGGFGYTF TRBJ1-2 . 14 TRBD1 TRBV9
TGTGCCAGCAGGACAGCCGGAAACACCATATATTTT CASRTAGNTIYF TRBJ1-3 . 12 . TRBV7-9
TGTGCCAGCAGCTTACCGGGGACTGGAAACACCATATATTTT CASSLPGTGNTIYF TRBJ1-3 . 14 . TRBV7-6
TGTGCCAGCAGCCAAGTGGGCACCGGGGAGCTGTTTTTT CASSQVGTGELFF TRBJ2-2 . 13 . TRBV3-1/TRBV3-2
TGTGCCAGCAGTTACGACGGGGTCAAGCCCCAGCATTTT CASSYDGVKPQHF TRBJ1-5 . 13 . TRBV6-5
TGTGCCAGTAGTATCACCGTTCGGAGCGGGGCTAACTATGGCTACACCTTC CASSITVRSGANYGYTF TRBJ1-2 . 17 . TRBV19
TGTGCCAGCAGCTTAGGATCCGGGACTCCTCAAGAGACCCAGTACTTC CASSLGSGTPQETQYF TRBJ2-5 . 16 . TRBV7-6
TGTGCCAGCAGTGAAGAGGAGGGAGGGGGGGAGACCCAGTACTTC CASSEEEGGGETQYF TRBJ2-5 . 15 . TRBV6-1
TGTGCCAGCAGCCAATGGGGGGACTCCTACGAGCAGTACTTC CASSQWGDSYEQYF TRBJ2-7 once 14 . TRBV16
TGTGCCAGCAGCTCGGACCCGGTTCAGCCCCAGCATTTT CASSSDPVQPQHF TRBJ1-5 . 13 . TRBV7-8
TGTGCCAGCAACCGGGACACGTACACCGGGGAGCTGTTTTTT CASNRDTYTGELFF TRBJ2-2 . 14 . TRBV2
TGTGCCAGCAGTTTCGGCAGAGATAATTCACCCCTCCACTTT CASSFGRDNSPLHF TRBJ1-6 . 14 . TRBV28
TGCGCCAGCAGCCCAGGGACAGGGCAGCCCCAGCATTTT CASSPGTGQPQHF TRBJ1-5 . 13 TRBD1 TRBV4-1
TGTGCCAGCTCACCACAGGAATCTAACTATGGCTACACCTTC CASSPQESNYGYTF TRBJ1-2 . 14 . TRBV18
TGTGCCAGTAGTCCAAAACAGGGGGCGAGGGGCTACACCTTC CASSPKQGARGYTF TRBJ1-2 . 14 TRBD1 TRBV19
TGTGCCAGTAGTATCGGGGACGCGGGCTCCTACGAGCAGTACTTC CASSIGDAGSYEQYF TRBJ2-7 . 15 . TRBV19
TGCGCCAGCAGCCTACCCAGCGGGGGGGCGGTGGATACGCAGTATTTT CASSLPSGGAVDTQYF TRBJ2-3 . 16 TRBD2 TRBV5-1
TGTGCCAGCAGCTTAGCGGCAGCCTATGAAGCTTTCTTT CASSLAAAYEAFF TRBJ1-1 . 13 . TRBV7-2
TGTGCCAGCACCGACAGGGTTGGCACAGATACGCAGTATTTT CASTDRVGTDTQYF TRBJ2-3 . 14 TRBD1 TRBV6-5
TGTGCCAGCAGTGACTCTCAGGGGGGCACAGATACGCAGTATTTT CASSDSQGGTDTQYF TRBJ2-3 . 15 TRBD1 TRBV6-4
TGTGCCAGCACCCGCCTCAGCGGGAGAGGGCCAGATACGCAGTATTTT CASTRLSGRGPDTQYF TRBJ2-3 . 16 TRBD2 TRBV28
TGCGCCAGCAGCTTAGCGGGCCAGTCCTACGAGCAGTACTTC CASSLAGQSYEQYF TRBJ2-7 . 14 . TRBV5-1
TGCAGCGCCCGGACAGGGGGCGGCAATCAGCCCCAGCATTTT CSARTGGGNQPQHF TRBJ1-5 . 14 TRBD1 TRBV29-1
TGCGCCAGCAGTGGGCTTCTCTCCACAGATACGCAGTATTTT CASSGLLSTDTQYF TRBJ2-3 once 14 . TRBV10-1
TGTGCCAGCAGTGAAGCGGGGGGAGGCCCAGATACGCAGTATTTT CASSEAGGGPDTQYF TRBJ2-3 . 15 . TRBV6-1
TGTGCTAGTGGTTTGTCAGTTAATCAGCCCCAGCATTTT CASGLSVNQPQHF TRBJ1-5 . 13 . TRBV12-5
TGTGCCAGCAGCAGAGGGACTAGCGGGGGTAGTGAGCAGTTCTTC CASSRGTSGGSEQFF TRBJ2-1 . 15 TRBD2 TRBV7-8
TGTGCCACCAGCAGAGATAGATCTGGGGCCAACGTCCTGACTTTC CATSRDRSGANVLTF TRBJ2-6 . 15 . TRBV15
TGTGCCAGCAGTGAACGGGGGGCTCTTTATGGCTACACCTTC CASSERGALYGYTF TRBJ1-2 . 14 . TRBV6-1
TGTGCCAGCAGCCAGGGGACAGGGGGGGCAGATACGCAGTATTTT CASSQGTGGADTQYF TRBJ2-3 . 15 TRBD1 TRBV4-2
TGTGCCTGGGGAGCAGGGGGCCTGGACACCGGGGAGCTGTTTTTT CAWGAGGLDTGELFF TRBJ2-2 few 15 TRBD1 TRBV30
TGTGCCTGGAGTCCGGGCGGGAGGTTTTACGAGCAGTACTTC CAWSPGGRFYEQYF TRBJ2-7 . 14 TRBD2 TRBV30
TGTGCCAGCAGCGTCCTCTGGGACAGTAACTATGGCTACACCTTC CASSVLWDSNYGYTF TRBJ1-2 . 15 TRBD1 TRBV9
TGTGCCAGCAGCCTCGGGCTAGCGGGAGGCAATGAGCAGTTCTTC CASSLGLAGGNEQFF TRBJ2-1 . 15 TRBD2 TRBV7-3
TGTGCCAGCAGCTTAGCAGCGGGGGTGCCCACCGGGGAGCTGTTTTTT CASSLAAGVPTGELFF TRBJ2-2 . 16 TRBD2 TRBV11-2
TGTGCCAGCAGAAGGAGGACAGCGAGCTCCTATAATTCACCCCTCCACTTT CASRRRTASSYNSPLHF TRBJ1-6 . 17 . TRBV27
TGTGCCAGCAGCCGGACAGGGGGTGGAAACACCATATATTTT CASSRTGGGNTIYF TRBJ1-3 . 14 TRBD1 TRBV7-2
TGTGCCAGCAACCTCGACAGGGTTGGAAACACCATATATTTT CASNLDRVGNTIYF TRBJ1-3 . 14 TRBD1 TRBV28
TGTGCCAGCAGCCAAGCGAATAGCGAGGTAGATACGCAGTATTTT CASSQANSEVDTQYF TRBJ2-3 few 15 . TRBV4-2
TGTGCCAGCAGCCGGGACCTAATTTACAATGAGCAGTTCTTC CASSRDLIYNEQFF TRBJ2-1 . 14 . TRBV7-9
TGTGCCAGCAGTTACGGAGGACAGGGTGGATACGAGCAGTACTTC CASSYGGQGGYEQYF TRBJ2-7 . 15 TRBD1 TRBV6-6
TGTGCCAGCAGCCCAGGAAAGTTTGGCTACACCTTC CASSPGKFGYTF TRBJ1-2 . 12 . TRBV12-3/TRBV12-4